This T cell receptor beta chain was identified in a study of T cell changes during pregnancy in multiple sclerosis. TCRdb's table, derived via immunoSEQ multiplex PCR, lists solely in-frame clones and lacks some. The table lists about 60,000 clones, about 90% of them singletons, with 2% to 2.5% in the top ten. The CDR3 loop spans 14 amino acids. The V gene end was trimmed by 7 bases and the J gene end by 7 bases; junction bases not matched to a gene: 6. In germline, CDR1 is MNHNS, CDR2 SASEGT. The sequence derives from a female donor in good health, enrolled as a control in a pregnancy study. The sequencing used peripheral blood, collected in the second trimester of pregnancy. This rearrangement joins TRBV6-1 to TRBJ2-1; 11 bases agree with TRBD1. Here the CDR3 DNA reads TGTGCCAGCACCGGACAGGGGGCGCAGAATGAGCAGTTCTTC. Protein product: CASTGQGAQNEQFF.